This TCR beta chain was identified during a study of blood T cell repertoires in COVID-19. Overall study: T cells, B-cell-depleted T cells, or PBMCs supplied cDNA or gDNA.

Trimming at V came to 0 bases and at J to 4 bases, leaving 3 bases not matched to a gene. The CDR3 extends over 17 amino acids. Germline V gives CDR1 KGHSH, CDR2 LQKENI. Methods used by the authors: Estimation of nucleated cell counts was performed using reference gene primer amplification. The repertoire was sequenced with immunoSEQ multiplex PCR; TCRdb's copy has only in-frame clones and lacks some. V, J and clone size are those of that table, while D and trimming were read from the DNA. Found here are roughly 120,000 clones, 82% of them singletons; the top ten hold 12%. Sequenced material: peripheral blood. The V gene is TRBV18, the J gene TRBJ1-6, with TRBD1 matching over 10 bases. The source of this sequence is a human donor in a cohort sampled during active COVID-19. The CDR3 loop reads CASSPPTGGAYNSPLHF. The CDR3 DNA sequence: TGTGCCAGCTCACCACCGACAGGGGGCGCTTATAATTCACCCCTCCACTTT.